The 27 T cell receptor beta chains presented below share a single source sample, sequenced in a study of shared clonotypes between healthy human individuals. Here immunoSEQ multiplex PCR was the method, and the copy in TCRdb shows in-frame clones only, minus some. Among about 450,000 clones listed, about 76% were seen once. Sample: PBMCs. Receptors were obtained from a woman aged 40 to 55 in good health. Some clones in this sample may be carry-over from other donors' samples.

The chain joins TRBV5-1 to TRBJ2-6; weak D call: TRBD2 (6 bases). Trimming removed 0 bases at V and 1 base at J, with 8 bases between. The CDR3 length is 16 residues. Germline V gene sequence: CDR1 SGHRS, CDR2 YFSETQ. Here the CDR3 DNA reads TGCGCCAGCAGCTTGGCCGCGGGGTCTGGGGCCAACGTCCTGACTTTC. Amino acid sequence: CASSLAAGSGANVLTF.

The CDR3 DNA reads TGCGCCAGCAGCCAAGAACCTGGAAACACCATATATTTT. This encodes CASSQEPGNTIYF. V and J are TRBV4-1 and TRBJ1-3; D gene uncertain. Between the trimmed V and J ends, which lost 0 bases and 2 bases, there was a span of 2 bases. There are 13 residues in the CDR3. Germline loops: CDR1 MGHRA, CDR2 YSYEKL.

This chain links TRBV10-2 with TRBJ2-3; 10 bases line up with TRBD2. The germline gives CDR1 WSHSY, CDR2 SAAADI. V lost 5 bases and J lost 0; bases outside the gene matches: 2. The CDR3 is 15 residues long. This CDR3 reads CASSLLAGSTDTQYF. The CDR3 DNA reads as TGCGCCAGCAGTTTACTAGCGGGGAGCACAGATACGCAGTATTTT.

CDR3 residues: CASSGSGGDHQPQHF. For the CDR3, the DNA is TGTGCCAGCAGTGGCTCCGGTGGCGACCATCAGCCCCAGCATTTT. The chain is built from TRBV28 and TRBJ1-5; D is unclear. Trimming shortened V by 5 bases and J by 5 bases, and 16 bases separated the two germline ends. Germline V gene data show CDR1 as MDHEN and CDR2 as SYDVKM. The CDR3 has 15 amino acids. Drawing the rest from reference TRBV28 and TRBJ1-5, the complete variable domain is DVKVTQSSRYLVKRTGEKVFLECVQDMDHENMFWYRQDPGLGLRLIYFSYDVKMKEKGDIPEGYSVSREKKERFSLILESASTNQTSMYLCASSGSGGDHQPQHFGDGTRLSIL.

The chain has TRBV20-1 and TRBJ2-3, with TRBD2 as a possible D gene (5 bases). The germline V gene has CDR1 DFQATT and CDR2 SNEGSKA (reference sequence). V shed 6 bases and J shed 4 bases, with 8 bases lying between them. The CDR3 loop spans 11 amino acids. CDR3 residues: CSAAGADTQYF. The CDR3 region has the DNA TGCAGTGCCGCCGGGGCAGATACGCAGTATTTT.

V gene TRBV28 combines with J gene TRBJ2-7; D may be TRBD1 (7 bases). There are 15 residues in the CDR3. With 6 bases removed from V and 0 bases from J, the gap between germline ends came to 15 bases. Germline loops: CDR1 MDHEN, CDR2 SYDVKM. The CDR3 sequence is CASREGTEYSYEQYF. In DNA, the CDR3 is TGTGCCAGCAGGGAGGGGACAGAATACTCCTACGAGCAGTACTTC.

This sequence joins TRBV20-1 and TRBJ2-7; no clear D. Germline V lookup: CDR1 DFQATT, CDR2 SNEGSKA (reference sequence). Between the trimmed V and J ends, which lost 3 bases and 2 bases, there was a span of 5 bases. The CDR3 contains 11 residues. The CDR3 DNA follows: TGCAGTGCTAGCCTAGCCTACGAGCAGTACTTC. This gives the protein CSASLAYEQYF.

This sequence joins TRBV9 and TRBJ2-7, with a tentative D call TRBD2 (5 bases). The V gene lost 7 bases and the J gene lost 7 bases, with 12 bases spanning the gap. This CDR3 is 11 amino acids long. Per the germline V gene, CDR1 is SGDLS and CDR2 is YYNGEE. CDR3 loop: CASGSSGEQYF. The CDR3 DNA reads TGTGCCAGCGGTTCGTCGGGGGAGCAGTACTTC. The variable domain in full, completed from reference TRBV9 and TRBJ2-7, reads DSGVTQTPKHLITATGQRVTLRCSPRSGDLSVYWYQQSLDQGLQFLIQYYNGEERAKGNILERFSAQQFPDLHSELNLSSLELGDSALYFCASGSSGEQYFGPGTRLTVT.

CDR3 loop: CASSLNPHQETQYF. The CDR3 region has the DNA TGTGCCAGCAGCTTAAACCCCCACCAAGAGACCCAGTACTTC. This chain uses TRBV11-2 with TRBJ2-5; no clear D. Trimming left V 2 bases short and J 0 bases short, with 7 bases between. Germline CDR1 SGHAT, CDR2 FQNNGV. The CDR3 has 14 amino acids.

Concerning this clone itself: A read error is likely here: a far larger clone is one base away. No conserved phenylalanine or tryptophan ends this CDR3, so it is likely a read error. It is unclear where the CDR3 begins or ends on the DNA, so no DNA is shown, and the CDR3 is as TCRdb lists it. The rearrangement uses TRBV7-7 and TRBJ2-7. The CDR3 sequence runs 9 residues, both termini included. CDR1 and CDR2 from the germline V gene are SSHAT and FNYEAQ (reference sequence). Here the CDR3 reads CASSRLWVL.

A note on this clone: This CDR3 is also generated by other DNA sequences in the sample. The chain links TRBV27 to TRBJ2-7, with 15 bases fitting TRBD2. The ends lost 4 bases at V and 4 bases at J; junction bases unmatched: 2. There are 15 residues in the CDR3. CDR1 and CDR2 from the germline V gene are MNHEY and SMNVEV (reference sequence). For the CDR3, the DNA is TGTGCCAGCAGTTCCGGGACTAGCGGGAGGTACGAGCAGTACTTC. Its translation: CASSSGTSGRYEQYF.

The J gene is TRBJ1-1, the V gene TRBV30, with a weak D call TRBD1 (6 bases). Looked up from germline, CDR1 is GTSNPN and CDR2 is SVGIG (reference sequence). V was pared by 0 bases and J by 5 bases, with 13 bases between. The CDR3 totals 14 residues. As DNA, the CDR3 is TGTGCCTGGAGTGTACGTAGGGGGTGGACTGAAGCTTTCTTT. Protein product: CAWSVRRGWTEAFF.

Points on this clone: A junction boundary mismatches the germline segment, possibly from a read error. The rearrangement links TRBV30 to TRBJ1-2; no clear D. This CDR3 has 8 amino acids. CDR1 GTSNPN and CDR2 SVGIG come from the germline V gene (reference sequence). CDR3 nucleotides: TGTGCCTGGAATGGCCACACCTTC. It yields the protein CAWNGHTF.

V and J are TRBV9 and TRBJ1-5; D is unresolved. The germline gives CDR1 SGDLS, CDR2 YYNGEE. The CDR3 is made up of 13 amino acids. V was cut by 0 bases and J by 0 bases, with 1 base left in between. The CDR3 sequence is CASSVVSNQPQHF. DNA of the CDR3: TGTGCCAGCAGCGTAGTTAGCAATCAGCCCCAGCATTTT.

V gene TRBV6-9 combines with J gene TRBJ2-2; D is perhaps TRBD2 (5 bases). The CDR3 is 13 residues long. The germline CDR1 and CDR2 sequences are MNHGY and SVAAGI. V was shortened by 4 bases and J by 7 bases, with 10 bases between the two germline ends. As DNA, the CDR3 is TGTGCCAGCAGTTGGGCGGAGGACGGGGAGCTGTTTTTT. It codes for CASSWAEDGELFF.

This clone came up a few times. The chain has TRBV11-3 and TRBJ2-2; D may be TRBD1 (5 bases). The V gene's germline CDR1 is SGHNT and CDR2 YENEEA. Trimming took off 2 bases at V and 2 bases at J, with 12 bases between the two ends. The CDR3 sequence is 16 residues long. CDR3 sequence reads: CASSLQGTPNTGELFF. CDR3 coding DNA: TGTGCCAGCAGCTTACAGGGAACTCCCAACACCGGGGAGCTGTTTTTT.

This rearrangement joins TRBV7-2 to TRBJ2-1, with D unresolved. This CDR3 comprises 12 residues. Trimming removed 1 base at V and 15 bases at J, with 13 bases between. From germline, CDR1 is SGHTA and CDR2 FQGNSA. The CDR3 loop reads CASSLGSEPPFF. CDR3 in DNA: TGTGCCAGCAGCTTAGGTTCCGAACCTCCGTTCTTC.

V usage is TRBV6-5 and J usage is TRBJ2-2, with 10 positions matching TRBD2. The CDR3 length is 16 residues. J gave up 6 bases and V 1 base, and 5 bases lay outside the gene matches. From germline, CDR1 is MNHEY and CDR2 SVGAGI. The CDR3 reads CASSYWASGSSGELFF. The DNA of the CDR3 is TGTGCCAGCAGTTACTGGGCTAGCGGGAGTTCCGGGGAGCTGTTTTTT.

This clone was seen once. The chain is built from TRBV10-3 and TRBJ2-2, with 8 bases that match TRBD1. Germline CDR1 and CDR2: ENHRY and SYGVKD. Unmatched junction bases numbered 4, after V lost 7 bases and J lost 0 bases. The length of the CDR3 is 15 residues. DNA for the CDR3: TGTGCCATCACCGGGACAGGCACGAACACCGGGGAGCTGTTTTTT. This gives the protein CAITGTGTNTGELFF.

The chain is built from TRBV14 and TRBJ1-4; 7 nucleotides align to TRBD1. The CDR3 runs 14 residues. V shed 10 bases, J shed 8 bases, and the junction held 13 bases outside the gene matches. Germline CDR1 is SGHDN and CDR2 is FVKESK. CDR3 DNA: TGTGCCACCGCCCAAGGGGGCGCCGGGGAAAAACTGTTTTTT. It codes for CATAQGGAGEKLFF.

This sequence joins TRBV18 and TRBJ1-1; D perhaps matches TRBD1 (6 bases). The CDR3 contains 13 residues. The germline CDR1 and CDR2 sequences are KGHSH and LQKENI. V shed 3 bases and J shed 4 bases, with 9 bases lying between them. For the CDR3, the DNA is TGTGCCAGCTCACCTGCCAGGGGCACTGAAGCTTTCTTT. This codes for CASSPARGTEAFF.

The chain combines TRBV29-1 with TRBJ2-1; maybe TRBD2 (6 bases). Germline V gene sequence: CDR1 SQVTM, CDR2 ANQGSEA. Trimming cost V 4 bases and J 1 base, with 11 bases left between them. The CDR3 has 14 residues. CDR3 coding DNA: TGCAGCGTTGGGGGACTGAGATCCTACAATGAGCAGTTCTTC. It translates to CSVGGLRSYNEQFF.

There are many counts of this clone. The CDR3 nucleotides read TGCGCCAGCAGCCCGGGACTAGCGGGAGAGGGGACAGATACGCAGTATTTT. It specifies CASSPGLAGEGTDTQYF. The chain recombines TRBV4-3 with TRBJ2-3; 14 nucleotides match TRBD2. The ends lost 4 bases at V and 3 bases at J; junction bases unmatched: 6. CDR3 size: 17 residues. Germline-derived CDR1 and CDR2 are LGHNA and YSLEER.

This chain joins TRBV19 and TRBJ2-7; possibly TRBD2 for D (5 bases). This CDR3 has 13 amino acids. Germline V gene sequence: CDR1 LNHDA, CDR2 SQIVND (reference sequence). V dropped 1 base and J dropped 6 bases, with 10 bases sitting between them. The CDR3 reads CASSIAGETEQYF. DNA for the CDR3: TGTGCCAGTAGTATAGCCGGGGAAACCGAGCAGTACTTC.

This chain uses TRBV7-2 with TRBJ2-7; 7 bases map to TRBD1. The length of the CDR3 is 15 residues. V was clipped by 1 base and J by 4 bases; unmatched bases: 7. Germline CDR1 and CDR2: SGHTA and FQGNSA. The CDR3 spells CASSLVGGRLYEQYF. DNA for the CDR3: TGTGCCAGCAGCTTAGTAGGGGGCAGGTTGTACGAGCAGTACTTC.

The V gene is TRBV6-4, the J gene TRBJ2-1, with D tentatively TRBD2 (5 bases). Germline assignment: CDR1 MRHNA and CDR2 SNTAGT. Trimming removed 6 bases from V and 10 bases from J, with 7 bases in between. This CDR3 is built from 10 residues. Written as DNA, the CDR3 is TGTGCCAGCAGGTCGGGGGAGCAGTTCTTC. Encoded protein: CASRSGEQFF.

The V call is TRBV28, the J call TRBJ1-5; D is perhaps TRBD1 (5 bases). The germline V gene encodes CDR1 MDHEN and CDR2 SYDVKM. This CDR3 contains 14 residues. V gave up 6 bases and J gave up 0 bases, with 9 bases separating them. CDR3 amino acids: CASREGNSNQPQHF. CDR3 nucleotides: TGTGCCAGCAGGGAGGGGAATAGCAATCAGCCCCAGCATTTT.